Listed below are T cell receptor beta chains from one sample, sequenced in a study of T cell repertoires in cytomegalovirus infection. No antigen is known for these receptors. In TCRdb, the reads were re-called with MiXCR into one record per CDR3 protein. The sample carries about 920,000 distinct CDR3 sequences, 30% to 40% recorded once. Sequencing was performed on cultured CD8+ T cells from PBMCs, taken from culture after CMV antigen stimulation. The receptors derive from a human donor in good health (CMV status not recorded). Some clones in this sample may be carry-over from other donors' samples. CDR3s leave out the opening cysteine and the closing phenylalanine or tryptophan.

V gene: TRBV4-1; CDR3 protein: ASRGTGSADTQY
V gene: TRBV19; CDR3 protein: ASSSREESYEQY
V gene: TRBV5-6; CDR3 protein: ASRRDIDTEAF
V gene: TRBV28; CDR3 protein: ASARDTYTEAF
V gene: TRBV7-2; CDR3 protein: ASSLFLQPAANQPQH
V gene: TRBV7-8; CDR3 protein: ASSLLDSNGYT
V gene: TRBV27; CDR3 protein: ASSPGTGPSYNEQF
V gene: TRBV24-1; CDR3 protein: ATSDGGRGYT
V gene: TRBV15; CDR3 protein: ATSGSFYGYT
V gene: TRBV7-6; CDR3 protein: ASQDSGLPREQF
V gene: TRBV13; CDR3 protein: ASSRRGPTYEQY
V gene: TRBV27; CDR3 protein: ASSHPRTGGRNEQF
V gene: TRBV7-2; CDR3 protein: ANRRIGGTEAF
V gene: TRBV7-8; CDR3 protein: ASLKGGADTQY
V gene: TRBV2; CDR3 protein: ASTWTGRGDGYT
V gene: TRBV6-5; CDR3 protein: ASSIDTETQY
V gene: TRBV6-2/TRBV6-3; CDR3 protein: ASSFTRFYEQY
V gene: TRBV27; CDR3 protein: ASQSGWSTDTQY
V gene: TRBV7-4; CDR3 protein: ARGGIVNSGANVLT
V gene: TRBV19; CDR3 protein: ASRDRDFLMNTEAF
V gene: TRBV20-1; CDR3 protein: SARTGSNYGYT
V gene: TRBV11-2; CDR3 protein: ASSPWRDRGHGEQY
V gene: TRBV6-6; CDR3 protein: ASSYGGRVNEQF
V gene: TRBV6-8; CDR3 protein: ASSPQGCDQPQH
V gene: TRBV24-1; CDR3 protein: ATSDPGSTNTGELF
V gene: TRBV2; CDR3 protein: ASTPAPQRGRGEQY
V gene: TRBV6-1; CDR3 protein: ASSRPATNEKLF
V gene: TRBV27; CDR3 protein: ASSLGGSPTPGGLF
V gene: TRBV6-1; CDR3 protein: ASSIGLAGVPYEQY
V gene: TRBV6-6; CDR3 protein: ASSYHRDRGNTGELF
V gene: TRBV11-2; CDR3 protein: ASSLTPGLAGGDNEQF